What follows is one T cell receptor (beta chain) and its context. Antigen specificity is unknown. These data are taken from a study of PD-1 blockade in classical Hodgkin lymphoma. Germline trimming cut 4 bases from V and 4 bases from J; bases unmatched to any gene: 6. CDR1 and CDR2 (germline): SGHRS, YFSETQ. The CDR3 is 14 amino acids. Findings of the study overall: Whoever responded completely had baseline diversity much like that seen in newly diagnosed patients. Those starting nivolumab under 1 year post-ASCT were excluded.

TCRdb's table, derived via immunoSEQ multiplex PCR, lists solely in-frame clones and lacks some. Among about 11,000 clones listed, 70% to 80% were seen once. Relapses following autologous stem cell transplantation were seen in all patients, with brentuximab vedotin exposure varying. Complete response, partial response or progressive disease constituted the best responses recorded. The chain couples TRBV5-1 to TRBJ2-7, with TRBD1 matching 9 bases. The specimen comprised peripheral blood mononuclear cells (PBMCs), sampled at baseline. The TCR originated in a human donor with classical Hodgkin lymphoma. The CDR3 spells CASSRTGTGYEQYF. CDR3 nucleotide sequence: TGCGCCAGCAGCCGTACCGGGACAGGGTACGAGCAGTACTTC.